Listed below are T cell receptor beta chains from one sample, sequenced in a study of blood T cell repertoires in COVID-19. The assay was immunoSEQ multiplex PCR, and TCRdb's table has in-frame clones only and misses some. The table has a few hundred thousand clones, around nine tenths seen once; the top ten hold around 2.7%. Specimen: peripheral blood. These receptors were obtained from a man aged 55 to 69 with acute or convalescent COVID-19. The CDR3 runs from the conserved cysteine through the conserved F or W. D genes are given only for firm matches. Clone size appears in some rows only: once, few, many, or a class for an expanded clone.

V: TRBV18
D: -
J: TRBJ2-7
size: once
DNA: TGTGCCAGCTCACCTACTGTATCTGCTAGAGAGTACTTC
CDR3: CASSPTVSAREYF

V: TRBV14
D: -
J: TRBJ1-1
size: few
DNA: TGTGCCAGCAGCCAAGACGGCTTAGGGGGATACTGGGAAGCTTTCTTT
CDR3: CASSQDGLGGYWEAFF

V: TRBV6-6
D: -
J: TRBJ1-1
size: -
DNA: TGTGCCAGCAGTTATGAGGGGGACCCTGAAGCTTTCTTT
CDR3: CASSYEGDPEAFF

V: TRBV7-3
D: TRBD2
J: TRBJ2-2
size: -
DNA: TGTGCCAGCAAACCTCTAGCGGGGGAGGACACCGGGGAGCTGTTTTTT
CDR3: CASKPLAGEDTGELFF

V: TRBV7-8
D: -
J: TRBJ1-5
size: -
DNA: TGTGCCAGCAGCTTACCGGGAGGGTTTCAGCCCCAGCATTTT
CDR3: CASSLPGGFQPQHF

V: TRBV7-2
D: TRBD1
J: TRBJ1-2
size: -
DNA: TGTGCCAGCAGCTCGGGACAGGGGGCGCGCACTGACTATGGCTACACCTTC
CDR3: CASSSGQGARTDYGYTF

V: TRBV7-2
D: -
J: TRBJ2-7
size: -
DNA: TGTGCCAGCAGCTCCCGGGACAAGACCTACGAGCAGTACTTC
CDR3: CASSSRDKTYEQYF

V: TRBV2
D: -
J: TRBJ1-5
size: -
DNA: TGTGCCAGCAATTCGGCAGCGGATAGCAATCAGCCCCAGCATTTT
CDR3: CASNSAADSNQPQHF

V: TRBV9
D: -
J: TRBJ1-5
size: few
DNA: TGTGCCAGCAGCGCAGCGGACAGTTGGAGCAATCAGCCCCAGCATTTT
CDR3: CASSAADSWSNQPQHF

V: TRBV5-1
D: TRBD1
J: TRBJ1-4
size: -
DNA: TGCGCCAGCAACAGGGGGTTGGGTGAAAAACTGTTTTTT
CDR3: CASNRGLGEKLFF

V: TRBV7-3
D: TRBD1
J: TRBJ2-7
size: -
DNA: TGTGCCAGCAGCGCCCGGACAGGAAGCGAGCAGTACTTC
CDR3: CASSARTGSEQYF

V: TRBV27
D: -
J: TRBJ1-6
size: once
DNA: TGTGCCAGCAGTAAGACCCCCCGTGGGGGCTATTCACCCCTCCACTTT
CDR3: CASSKTPRGGYSPLHF

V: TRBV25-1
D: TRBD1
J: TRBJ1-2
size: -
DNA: TGTGCCAGCAGTGCTGGGACAGGGGGCTTTGGCTATGGCTACACCTTC
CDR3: CASSAGTGGFGYGYTF

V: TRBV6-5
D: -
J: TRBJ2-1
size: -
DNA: TGTGCCAGCAGCTTGGGGGGCTCCTACAATGAGCAGTTCTTC
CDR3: CASSLGGSYNEQFF

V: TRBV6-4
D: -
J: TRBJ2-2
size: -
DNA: TGTGCCAGCAGTAAAAGTAGCGGCGGGGAGCTGTTTTTT
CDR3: CASSKSSGGELFF

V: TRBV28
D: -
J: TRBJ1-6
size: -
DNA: TGTGCCAGCAGTTTTTCCTCGTCCTATAATTCACCCCTCCACTTT
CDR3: CASSFSSSYNSPLHF

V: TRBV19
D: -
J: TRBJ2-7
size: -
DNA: TGTGCCAGTAGTAGGTTAGACAGAGCCTACGAGCAGTACTTC
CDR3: CASSRLDRAYEQYF

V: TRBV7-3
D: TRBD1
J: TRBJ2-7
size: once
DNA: TGTGCCAGCAGCCTGGGACAGCCGGGGCTCGAGCAGTACTTC
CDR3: CASSLGQPGLEQYF

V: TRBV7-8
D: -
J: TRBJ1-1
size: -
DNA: TGTGCCAGCACCCAAGGGGCCCTCACTGAAGCTTTCTTT
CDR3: CASTQGALTEAFF

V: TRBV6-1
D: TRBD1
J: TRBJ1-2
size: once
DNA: TGTGCCAGCAGTGAATTAGGACAGGGGGTCTCCTATGGCTACACCTTC
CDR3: CASSELGQGVSYGYTF

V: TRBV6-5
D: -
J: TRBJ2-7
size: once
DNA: TGTGCCAGCAGACCACAGGGGACTGCACCCCGGGAGCAGTACTTC
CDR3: CASRPQGTAPREQYF

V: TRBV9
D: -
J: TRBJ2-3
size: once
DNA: TGTGCCAGCAGCGTAGATCCCCGCTCGGGGATGGGTAGCACAGATACGCAGTATTTT
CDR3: CASSVDPRSGMGSTDTQYF

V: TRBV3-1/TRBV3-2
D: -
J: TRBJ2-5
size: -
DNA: TGTGCCAGCAGCCAAGGGAGGGGGCTAGGGGGTAAAAAAGAGACCCAGTACTTC
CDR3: CASSQGRGLGGKKETQYF

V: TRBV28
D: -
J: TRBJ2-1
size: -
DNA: TGTGCCAGCAGTTTACCTTCCGGGTACAATGAGCAGTTCTTC
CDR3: CASSLPSGYNEQFF

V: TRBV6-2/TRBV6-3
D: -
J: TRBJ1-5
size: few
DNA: TGTGCCAGCAGTTCCGCAGGGCCTATCGGAAGGCAGCCCCAGCATTTT
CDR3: CASSSAGPIGRQPQHF

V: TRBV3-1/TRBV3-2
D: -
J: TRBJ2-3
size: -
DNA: TGTGCCAGCAGCCGACTTGGAGGGGGCACTTCAGATACGCAGTATTTT
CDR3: CASSRLGGGTSDTQYF

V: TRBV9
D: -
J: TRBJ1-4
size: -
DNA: TGTGCCAGCAGCGTAGGAGGGCAAGATGATGAAAAACTGTTTTTT
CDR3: CASSVGGQDDEKLFF

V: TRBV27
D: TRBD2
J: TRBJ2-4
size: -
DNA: TGTGCCAGCAGCCGCGGGACTAGCGGGGGCTACATTCAGTACTTC
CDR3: CASSRGTSGGYIQYF

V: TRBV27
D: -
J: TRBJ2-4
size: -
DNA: TGTGCCAGCAGTTACCTAAGGGCAGGGTCTAGCATTCAGTACTTC
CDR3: CASSYLRAGSSIQYF

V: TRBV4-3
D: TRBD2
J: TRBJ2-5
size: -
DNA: TGCGCCAGCAGCCCCGCTGGACTAGCGGGAGAGACCCAGTACTTC
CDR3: CASSPAGLAGETQYF

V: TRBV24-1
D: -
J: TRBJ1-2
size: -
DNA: TGTGCCACCAGTGACCCCGACGGACTAGGGGGCTACACCTTC
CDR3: CATSDPDGLGGYTF

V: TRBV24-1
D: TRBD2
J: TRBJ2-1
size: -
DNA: TGTGCCACACAAGCGGGGGGCATCCCCCCCAATGAGCAGTTCTTC
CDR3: CATQAGGIPPNEQFF

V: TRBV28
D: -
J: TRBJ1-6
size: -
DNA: TGTGCCAGCAAAGGGGGGAGGGGAGGCAATTCACCCCTCCACTTT
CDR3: CASKGGRGGNSPLHF

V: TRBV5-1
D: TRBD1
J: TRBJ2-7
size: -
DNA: TGCGCCAGCAGCAAGACAGGGGGCGCATACGAGCAGTACTTC
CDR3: CASSKTGGAYEQYF

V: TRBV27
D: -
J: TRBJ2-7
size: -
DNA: TGTGCCAGCAGTTTATCGCGGGGTCGCGAGCAGTACTTC
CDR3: CASSLSRGREQYF

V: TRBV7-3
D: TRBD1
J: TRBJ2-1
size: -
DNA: TGTGCCAGCAGCCCCGGACAGGGACCCCGGAATGAGCAGTTCTTC
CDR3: CASSPGQGPRNEQFF

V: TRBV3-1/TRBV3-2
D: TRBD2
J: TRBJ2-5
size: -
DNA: TGTGCCAGCAGCCACCTAGCGGGGATAAATCAAGAGACCCAGTACTTC
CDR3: CASSHLAGINQETQYF

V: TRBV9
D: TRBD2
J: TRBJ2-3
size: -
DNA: TGTGCCAGCAGCCTTGCAGCCAGCGGGGGCACAGATACGCAGTATTTT
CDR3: CASSLAASGGTDTQYF

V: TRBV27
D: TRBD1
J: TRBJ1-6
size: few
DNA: TGTGCCAGCAGTTTTGACAGGGCATCCCTCCACTTT
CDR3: CASSFDRASLHF

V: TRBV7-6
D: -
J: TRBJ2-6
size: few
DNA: TGTGCCAGCAGCTCAACAGGGACTGGGGCCAACGTCCTGACTTTC
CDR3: CASSSTGTGANVLTF

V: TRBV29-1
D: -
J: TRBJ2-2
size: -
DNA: TGCAGCGCCGGGGGGCTGTACACCGGGGAGCTGTTTTTT
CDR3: CSAGGLYTGELFF

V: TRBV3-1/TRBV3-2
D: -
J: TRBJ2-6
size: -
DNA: TGTGCCAGCAGCCAGGTTACAGCAATACTCTCTGGGGCCAACGTCCTGACTTTC
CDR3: CASSQVTAILSGANVLTF

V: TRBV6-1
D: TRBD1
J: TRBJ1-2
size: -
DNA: TGTGCCAGCAGTGGGGGGACAGGGGGCGAAGGTGGAGGCTACACCTTC
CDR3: CASSGGTGGEGGGYTF

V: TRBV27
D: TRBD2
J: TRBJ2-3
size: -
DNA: TGTGCCAGCAGTACCCGGACTAGATTTACAGATACGCAGTATTTT
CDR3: CASSTRTRFTDTQYF

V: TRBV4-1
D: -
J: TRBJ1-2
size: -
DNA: TGCGCCAGCAGCCAAGTTGGAGGGAGCTATGGCTACACCTTC
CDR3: CASSQVGGSYGYTF

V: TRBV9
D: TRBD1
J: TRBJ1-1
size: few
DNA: TGTGCCAGCAGCGTCCGGGACAGGGGGGATGGCACTGAAGCTTTCTTT
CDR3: CASSVRDRGDGTEAFF

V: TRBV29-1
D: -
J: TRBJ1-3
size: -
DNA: TGCAGCGTTTCTCACTCCGCTGGAAACACCATATATTTT
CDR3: CSVSHSAGNTIYF

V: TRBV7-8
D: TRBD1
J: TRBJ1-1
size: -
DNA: TGTGCCAGCAGCTTCCCCGGGACAGGGGTTCCTGAAGCTTTCTTT
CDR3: CASSFPGTGVPEAFF

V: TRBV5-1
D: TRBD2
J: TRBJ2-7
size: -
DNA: TGCGCCAGCAGCTTGGCCACTAGCGGGGGGACAAGCTCCTACGAGCAGTACTTC
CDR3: CASSLATSGGTSSYEQYF

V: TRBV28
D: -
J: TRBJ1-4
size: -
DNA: TGTGCCAGCAGTTTAGGGTACAGGGAACAAGCAACTAATGAAAAACTGTTTTTT
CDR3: CASSLGYREQATNEKLFF

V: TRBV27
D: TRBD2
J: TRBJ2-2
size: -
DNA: TGTGCCAGCAGTCCGCCGGGACTAGCGGGGGCCAGAGCGAACACCGGGGAGCTGTTTTTT
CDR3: CASSPPGLAGARANTGELFF

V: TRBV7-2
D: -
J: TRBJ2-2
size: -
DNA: TGTGCCAGCAGCTTAGCCCGGGGGTACACCGGGGAGCTGTTTTTT
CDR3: CASSLARGYTGELFF

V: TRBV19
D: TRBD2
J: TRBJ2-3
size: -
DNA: TGTGCCAGTAGTATGGCTAGCGGGGGGGCTAACACAGATACGCAGTATTTT
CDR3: CASSMASGGANTDTQYF

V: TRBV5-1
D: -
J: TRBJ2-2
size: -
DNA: TGCGCCAGCAGCGTCCAGGGAACGGAGCTGTTTTTT
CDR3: CASSVQGTELFF

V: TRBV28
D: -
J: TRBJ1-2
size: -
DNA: TGTGCCAGCACGGAGGGGTACTATGGCTACACCTTC
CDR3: CASTEGYYGYTF